The clone carrying this T cell receptor (beta chain) was counted a few times. The sample belongs to a study of regulatory T cells in long-lasting Graves disease. The CDR3 contains 15 residues. Germline V gene data show CDR1 as MGHDK and CDR2 as SYGVNS. The V and J ends lost 5 bases and 6 bases respectively, with 17 bases between them. Documented time point: newly diagnosed GD, antithyroid drugs for less than 3 months. PBMC-extracted RNA yielded the TCR library. EDTA tubes received around 10 milliliters of drawn peripheral blood. The TCR beta library used iRepertoire HTBI primers with Arm-PCR amplification of CDR3. TCRdb independently ran MiXCR on the multiplex PCR reads; one entry per CDR3 protein. The sample contains hundreds of thousands of distinct CDR3 sequences, around 15% of which appear only once. These records were also assigned to another study, of T cells in Graves' hyperthyroidism and ophthalmopathy. That study reports: Among the patients, aged 18 to 65, hyperthyroidism was newly diagnosed and had lasted under 2 months.

The rearrangement uses TRBV25-1 and TRBJ2-1, with D perhaps TRBD1 or TRBD2 (7 bases each). This receptor was taken from a man aged 40-55 years with Graves disease. Source: peripheral blood mononuclear cells (PBMCs), taken at new diagnosis, from a patient treated with antithyroid drugs. The CDR3 region is CASSPPGGAGNEQFF. The DNA for the CDR3 is TGTGCCAGCAGTCCCCCAGGGGGGGCGGGCAATGAGCAGTTCTTC.